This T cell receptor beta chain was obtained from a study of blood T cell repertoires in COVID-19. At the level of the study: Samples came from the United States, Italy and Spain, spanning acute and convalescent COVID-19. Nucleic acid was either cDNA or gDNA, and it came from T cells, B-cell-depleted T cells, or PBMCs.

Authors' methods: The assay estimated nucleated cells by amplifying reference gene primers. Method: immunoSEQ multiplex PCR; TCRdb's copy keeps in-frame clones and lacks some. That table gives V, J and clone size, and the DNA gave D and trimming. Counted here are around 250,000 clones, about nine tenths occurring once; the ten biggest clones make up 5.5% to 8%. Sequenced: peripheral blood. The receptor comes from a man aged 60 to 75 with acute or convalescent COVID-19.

As DNA, the CDR3 is TGCGCCAGCAGCCTCGACAGCGCCGGTTTGGATACGCAGTATTTT. Amino acids: CASSLDSAGLDTQYF. The chain employs TRBV5-1 and TRBJ2-3; perhaps TRBD1 as D (5 bases). Germline V gene lookup returns CDR1 SGHRS and CDR2 YFSETQ. This CDR3 comprises 15 residues. V dropped 4 bases and J dropped 6 bases, with 18 bases sitting between them.